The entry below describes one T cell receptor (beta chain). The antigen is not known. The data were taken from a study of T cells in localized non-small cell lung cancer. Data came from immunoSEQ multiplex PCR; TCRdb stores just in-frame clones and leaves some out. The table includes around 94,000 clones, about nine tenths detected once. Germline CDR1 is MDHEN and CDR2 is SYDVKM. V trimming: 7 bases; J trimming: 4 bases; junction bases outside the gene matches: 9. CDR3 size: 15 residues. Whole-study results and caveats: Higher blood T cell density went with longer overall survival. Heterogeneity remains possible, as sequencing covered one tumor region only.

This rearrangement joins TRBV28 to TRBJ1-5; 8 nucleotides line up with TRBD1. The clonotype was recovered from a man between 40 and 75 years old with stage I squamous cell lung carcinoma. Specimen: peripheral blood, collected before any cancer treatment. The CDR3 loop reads CASTYRDRRNQPQHF. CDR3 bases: TGTGCCAGCACATACCGGGACAGGCGGAATCAGCCCCAGCATTTT.